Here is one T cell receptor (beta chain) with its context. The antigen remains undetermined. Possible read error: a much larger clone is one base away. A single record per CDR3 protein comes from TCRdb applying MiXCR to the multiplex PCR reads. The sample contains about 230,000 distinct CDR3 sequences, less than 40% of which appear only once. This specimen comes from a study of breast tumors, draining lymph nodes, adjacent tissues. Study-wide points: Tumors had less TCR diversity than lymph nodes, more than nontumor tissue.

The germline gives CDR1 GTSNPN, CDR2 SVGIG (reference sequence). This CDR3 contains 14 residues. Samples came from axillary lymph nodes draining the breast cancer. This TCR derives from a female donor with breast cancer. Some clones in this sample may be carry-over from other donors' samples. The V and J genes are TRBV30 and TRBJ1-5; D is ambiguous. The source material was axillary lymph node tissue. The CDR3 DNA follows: TGTGCCCGGAGTGTAGGCTTCGGGGATCAGCCCCAGCATTTT. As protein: CARSVGFGDQPQHF.